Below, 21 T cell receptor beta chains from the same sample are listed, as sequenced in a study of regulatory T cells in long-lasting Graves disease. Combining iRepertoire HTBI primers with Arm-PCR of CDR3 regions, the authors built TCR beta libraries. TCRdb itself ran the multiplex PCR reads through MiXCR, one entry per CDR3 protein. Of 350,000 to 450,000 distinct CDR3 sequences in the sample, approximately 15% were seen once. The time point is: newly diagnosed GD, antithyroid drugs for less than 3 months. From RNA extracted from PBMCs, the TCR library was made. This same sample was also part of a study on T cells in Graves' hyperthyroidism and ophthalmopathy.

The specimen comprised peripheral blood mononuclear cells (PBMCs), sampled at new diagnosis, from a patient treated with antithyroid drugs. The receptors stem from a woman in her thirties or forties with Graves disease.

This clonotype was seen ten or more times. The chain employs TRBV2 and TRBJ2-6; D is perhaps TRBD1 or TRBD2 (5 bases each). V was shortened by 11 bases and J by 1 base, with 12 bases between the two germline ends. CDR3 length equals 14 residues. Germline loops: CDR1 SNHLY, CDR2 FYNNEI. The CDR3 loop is CAGRAGSGANVLTF. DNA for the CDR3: TGTGCCGGGAGAGCAGGGTCTGGGGCCAACGTCCTGACTTTC.

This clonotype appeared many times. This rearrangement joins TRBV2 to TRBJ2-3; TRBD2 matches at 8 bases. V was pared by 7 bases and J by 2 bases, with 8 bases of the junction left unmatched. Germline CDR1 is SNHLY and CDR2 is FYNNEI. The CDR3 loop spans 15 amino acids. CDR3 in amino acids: CASTGLAHPTDTQYF. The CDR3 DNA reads TGTGCCAGCACAGGACTAGCCCACCCCACAGATACGCAGTATTTT.

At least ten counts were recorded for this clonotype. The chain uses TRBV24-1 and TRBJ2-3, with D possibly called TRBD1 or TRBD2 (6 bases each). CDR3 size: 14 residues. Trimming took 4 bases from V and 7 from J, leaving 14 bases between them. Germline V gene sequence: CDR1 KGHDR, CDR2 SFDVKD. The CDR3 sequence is CATSDAGEVNTQYF. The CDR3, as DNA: TGTGCCACCAGTGACGCAGGGGAGGTCAATACGCAGTATTTT.

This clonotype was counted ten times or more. The CDR3 here is CSVVGGTPYNEQFF. In DNA, the CDR3 is TGCAGCGTTGTGGGGGGGACCCCCTACAATGAGCAGTTCTTC. The rearrangement joins TRBV29-1 to TRBJ2-1; 7 bases fit TRBD2. The CDR3 has 14 residues. After removal of 4 bases from V and 2 bases from J, the junction contained 5 bases not matched to a gene. CDR1 is SQVTM, CDR2 ANQGSEA, per germline.

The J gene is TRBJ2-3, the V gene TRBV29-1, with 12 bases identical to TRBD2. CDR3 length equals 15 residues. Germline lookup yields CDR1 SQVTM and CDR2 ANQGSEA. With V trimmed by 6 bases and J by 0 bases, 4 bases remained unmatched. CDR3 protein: CSVPGTSGSTDTQYF. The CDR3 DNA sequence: TGCAGCGTCCCCGGGACTAGCGGGAGCACAGATACGCAGTATTTT.

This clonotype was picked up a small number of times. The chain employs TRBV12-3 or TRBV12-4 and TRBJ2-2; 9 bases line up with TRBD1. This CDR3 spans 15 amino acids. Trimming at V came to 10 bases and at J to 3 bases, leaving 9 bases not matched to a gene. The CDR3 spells CATATGGAYTGELFF. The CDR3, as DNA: TGTGCCACCGCAACAGGGGGCGCGTACACCGGGGAGCTGTTTTTT.

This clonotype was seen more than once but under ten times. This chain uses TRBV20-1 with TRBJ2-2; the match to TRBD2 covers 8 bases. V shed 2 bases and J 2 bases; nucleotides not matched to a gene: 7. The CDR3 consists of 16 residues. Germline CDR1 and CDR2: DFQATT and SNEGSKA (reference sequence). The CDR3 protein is CSARLAGQGNTGELFF. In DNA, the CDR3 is TGCAGTGCTAGACTAGCGGGTCAGGGTAACACCGGGGAGCTGTTTTTT.

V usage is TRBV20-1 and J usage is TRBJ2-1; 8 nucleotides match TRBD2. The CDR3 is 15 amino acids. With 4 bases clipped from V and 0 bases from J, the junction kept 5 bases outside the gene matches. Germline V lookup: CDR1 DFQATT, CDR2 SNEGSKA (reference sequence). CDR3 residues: CSAISGVSSYNEQFF. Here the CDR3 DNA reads TGCAGTGCTATTAGCGGGGTTAGCTCCTACAATGAGCAGTTCTTC.

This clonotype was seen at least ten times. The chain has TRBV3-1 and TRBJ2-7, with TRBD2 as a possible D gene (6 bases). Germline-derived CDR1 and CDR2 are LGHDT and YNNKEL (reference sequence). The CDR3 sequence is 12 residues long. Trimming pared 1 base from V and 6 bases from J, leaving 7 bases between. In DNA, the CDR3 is TGTGCCAGCAGCCAAGGCGGGACCGAGCAGTACTTC. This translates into CASSQGGTEQYF.

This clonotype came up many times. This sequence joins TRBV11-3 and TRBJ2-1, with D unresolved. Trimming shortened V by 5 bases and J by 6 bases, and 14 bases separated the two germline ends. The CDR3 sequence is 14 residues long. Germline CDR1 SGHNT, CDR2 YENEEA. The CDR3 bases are TGTGCCAGCAGCCCAGAGGCGCTTTCCAATGAGCAGTTCTTC. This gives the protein CASSPEALSNEQFF.

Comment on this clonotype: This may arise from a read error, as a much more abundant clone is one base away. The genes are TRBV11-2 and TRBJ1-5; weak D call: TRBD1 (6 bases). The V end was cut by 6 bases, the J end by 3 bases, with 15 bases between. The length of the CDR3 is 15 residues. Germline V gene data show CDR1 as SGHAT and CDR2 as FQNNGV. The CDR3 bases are TGTGCCAGCAGTCTACAGGGTTTTAACAATCAGCCCCAGCATTTT. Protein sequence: CASSLQGFNNQPQHF.

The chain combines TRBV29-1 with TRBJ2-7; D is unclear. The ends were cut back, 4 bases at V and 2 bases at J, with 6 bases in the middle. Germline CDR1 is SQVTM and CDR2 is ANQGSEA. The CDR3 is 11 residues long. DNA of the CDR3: TGCAGCGTTGGTGGGGCCTACGAGCAGTACTTC. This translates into CSVGGAYEQYF.

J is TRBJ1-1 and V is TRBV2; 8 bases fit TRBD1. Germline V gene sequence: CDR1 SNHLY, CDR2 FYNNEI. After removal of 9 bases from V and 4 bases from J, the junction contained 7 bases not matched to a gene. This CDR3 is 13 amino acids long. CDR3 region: CARNPGQGTEAFF. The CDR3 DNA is TGTGCCAGGAACCCCGGACAGGGCACTGAAGCTTTCTTT.

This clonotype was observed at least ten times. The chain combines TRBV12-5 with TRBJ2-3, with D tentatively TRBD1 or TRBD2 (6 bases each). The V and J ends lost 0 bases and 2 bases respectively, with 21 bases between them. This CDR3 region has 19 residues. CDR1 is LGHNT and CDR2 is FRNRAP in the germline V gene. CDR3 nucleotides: TGTGCTAGTGGTTTGGTATGGGTGAGCAGGGGAGGTTCCACAGATACGCAGTATTTT. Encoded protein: CASGLVWVSRGGSTDTQYF.

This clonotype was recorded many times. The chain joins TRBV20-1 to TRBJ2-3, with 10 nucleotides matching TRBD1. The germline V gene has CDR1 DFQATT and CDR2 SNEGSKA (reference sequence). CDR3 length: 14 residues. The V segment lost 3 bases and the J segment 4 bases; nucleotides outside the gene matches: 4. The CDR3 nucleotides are TGCAGTGCTAGGGGACAGGGGAGTGCAGATACGCAGTATTTT. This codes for CSARGQGSADTQYF.

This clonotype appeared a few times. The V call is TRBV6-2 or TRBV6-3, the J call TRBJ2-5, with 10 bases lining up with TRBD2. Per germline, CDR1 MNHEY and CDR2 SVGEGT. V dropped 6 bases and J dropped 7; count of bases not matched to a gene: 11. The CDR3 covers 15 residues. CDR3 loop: CASRPPTSGIRTQYF. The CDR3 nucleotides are TGTGCCAGCAGGCCCCCAACTAGCGGGATACGGACCCAGTACTTC.

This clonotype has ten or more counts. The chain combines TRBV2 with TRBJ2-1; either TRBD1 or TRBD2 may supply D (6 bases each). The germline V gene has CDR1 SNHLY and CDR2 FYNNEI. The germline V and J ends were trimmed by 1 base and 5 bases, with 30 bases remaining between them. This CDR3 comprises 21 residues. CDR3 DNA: TGTGCCAGCAGTGAAGAAGGGGGGAAGGGAGTGGAGATCCTTACGGACAATGAGCAGTTCTTC. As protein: CASSEEGGKGVEILTDNEQFF. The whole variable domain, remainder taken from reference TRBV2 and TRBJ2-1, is EPEVTQTPSHQVTQMGQEVILRCVPISNHLYFYWYRQILGQKVEFLVSFYNNEISEKSEIFDDQFSVERPDGSNFTLKIRSTKLEDSAMYFCASSEEGGKGVEILTDNEQFFGPGTRLTVL.

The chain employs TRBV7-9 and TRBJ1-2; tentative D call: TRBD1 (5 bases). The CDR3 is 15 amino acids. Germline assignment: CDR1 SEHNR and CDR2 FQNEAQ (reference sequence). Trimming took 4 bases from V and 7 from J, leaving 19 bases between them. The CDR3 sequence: CASSWDPGRSGGYTF. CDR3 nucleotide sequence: TGTGCCAGCAGCTGGGACCCTGGAAGATCGGGTGGCTACACCTTC.

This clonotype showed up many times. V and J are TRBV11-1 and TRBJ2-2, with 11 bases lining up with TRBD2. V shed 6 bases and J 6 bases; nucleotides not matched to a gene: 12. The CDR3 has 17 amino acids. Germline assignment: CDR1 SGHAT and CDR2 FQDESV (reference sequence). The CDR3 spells CASSRLTSGIAPGELFF. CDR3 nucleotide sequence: TGTGCCAGCAGTCGCCTGACTAGCGGGATTGCTCCCGGGGAGCTGTTTTTT. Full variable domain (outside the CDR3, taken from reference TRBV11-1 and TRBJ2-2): EAEVAQSPRYKITEKSQAVAFWCDPISGHATLYWYRQILGQGPELLVQFQDESVVDDSQLPKDRFSAERLKGVDSTLKIQPAELGDSAMYLCASSRLTSGIAPGELFFGEGSRLTVL.

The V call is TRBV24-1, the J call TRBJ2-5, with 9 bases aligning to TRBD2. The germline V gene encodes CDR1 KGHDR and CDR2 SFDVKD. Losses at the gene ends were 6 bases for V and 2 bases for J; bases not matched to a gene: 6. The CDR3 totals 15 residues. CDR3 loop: CATSLRSGRQETQYF. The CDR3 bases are TGTGCCACCAGTCTCCGTAGCGGGAGACAAGAGACCCAGTACTTC.

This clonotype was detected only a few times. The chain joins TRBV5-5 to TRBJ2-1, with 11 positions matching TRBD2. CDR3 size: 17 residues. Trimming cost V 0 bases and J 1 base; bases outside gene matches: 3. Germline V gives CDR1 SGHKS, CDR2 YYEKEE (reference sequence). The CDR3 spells CASSLASGRISYNEQFF. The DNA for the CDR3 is TGTGCCAGCAGCTTGGCTAGCGGGAGGATATCCTACAATGAGCAGTTCTTC.